Below, one T cell receptor beta chain is given with its context. The antigen is unknown. Data came from immunoSEQ multiplex PCR; TCRdb stores just in-frame clones and leaves some out. Of about 6,500 clones listed, over 60% are singletons. This sample was included in a study of early stage breast cancer tumors. The study's findings and limits: Compared with adjacent normal breast tissue, tumors showed 2 to 3-fold greater T cell density and higher clonality. In about 90% of the 16 patients, blood comparison separated tumor from normal breast.

The CDR3 runs to 17 residues. In germline, CDR1 is SGDLS, CDR2 YYNGEE. The V and J ends lost 4 bases and 3 bases, in that order; junction bases with no gene match: 11. V usage is TRBV9 and J usage is TRBJ2-3; 10 nucleotides agree with TRBD2. The clonotype was recovered from a person between 45 and 65 years old with breast cancer. The sample comprised normal breast tissue next to the tumor. CDR3 bases: TGTGCCAGCAGCTCCCGACTAGCGGGCCTGGGTACAGATACGCAGTATTTT. It is translated as CASSSRLAGLGTDTQYF.